These 11 T cell receptor beta chains were sequenced from one sample in a study of T-cell reconstitution after alpha-beta-depleted transplantation in children. Preparation of the TCRbeta library used unique molecular identifiers. TCRdb recomputed calls from the PCR reads with MiXCR, one row per CDR3 protein. The sample holds about 460,000 distinct CDR3 sequences, approximately 10% seen once. Material: PBMCs, mostly from graft donor cells, obtained 180 days after TCRalphabeta/CD19-depleted stem cell transplant. The receptors come from a female patient aged 2-9 years who had a stem cell transplant for aplastic anemia, so the T cells may come from the graft donor.

The chain couples TRBV30 to TRBJ1-1, with D uncertain. Germline CDR1 and CDR2: GTSNPN and SVGIG (reference sequence). The length of the CDR3 is 13 residues. Trimming removed 2 bases from V and 3 bases from J, with 10 bases in between. The CDR3 DNA is TGTGCCTGGAGTTTGAGTTCCGACACTGAAGCTTTCTTT. It is translated as CAWSLSSDTEAFF.

This clonotype was observed at least ten times. V is TRBV20-1 and J is TRBJ1-2; the match to TRBD1 covers 7 bases. Trimming took 1 base from V and 8 from J; bases not matched to a gene: 4. The CDR3 runs 12 residues. Looked up from germline, CDR1 is DFQATT and CDR2 is SNEGSKA (reference sequence). The CDR3 nucleotides read TGCAGTGCTAGAGGACAGGGAGGCGGCTACACCTTC. It specifies CSARGQGGGYTF.

This clonotype was recorded many times. The V and J genes are TRBV7-2 and TRBJ2-2; TRBD2 matches 10 bases. Germline V lookup: CDR1 SGHTA, CDR2 FQGNSA. The CDR3 has 16 amino acids. V lost 1 base, J lost 8 bases, and 7 bases stayed unmatched. The CDR3 DNA is TGTGCCAGCAGCTTAGACCGAGGACTAGCGGATGGGGAGCTGTTTTTT. Translation: CASSLDRGLADGELFF. The full variable domain, rest sourced from reference TRBV7-2 and TRBJ2-2, is GAGVSQSPSNKVTEKGKDVELRCDPISGHTALYWYRQSLGQGLEFLIYFQGNSAPDKSGLPSDRFSAERTGGSVSTLTIQRTQQEDSAVYLCASSLDRGLADGELFFGEGSRLTVL.

V gene TRBV6-5 combines with J gene TRBJ1-1, with TRBD1 matching over 7 bases. Germline assignment: CDR1 MNHEY and CDR2 SVGAGI. With 2 bases clipped from V and 0 bases from J, the junction kept 9 bases outside the gene matches. There are 17 residues in the CDR3. CDR3 protein: CASSYAGTDFMNTEAFF. CDR3 sequence (DNA): TGTGCCAGCAGTTACGCCGGGACAGATTTCATGAACACTGAAGCTTTCTTT.

The V call is TRBV6-5, the J call TRBJ2-1; D may be TRBD2 (6 bases). Trimming cost V 6 bases and J 1 base, with 16 bases left between them. Germline V gene sequence: CDR1 MNHEY, CDR2 SVGAGI. The CDR3 is 16 amino acids. CDR3 amino acids: CASRRRGKGSYNEQFF. The DNA for the CDR3 is TGTGCCAGCAGACGACGGGGGAAGGGGTCCTACAATGAGCAGTTCTTC.

This clonotype was seen more than once but under ten times. The chain uses TRBV12-3 or TRBV12-4 and TRBJ2-7; D is possibly TRBD1 (7 bases). This CDR3 is 15 amino acids long. Trimming shortened V by 4 bases and J by 5 bases, and 18 bases separated the two germline ends. CDR3 DNA: TGTGCCAGCAGTTCGAGGAGGGGGCTTACGAACGAGCAGTACTTC. It is translated as CASSSRRGLTNEQYF.

This clonotype was observed a handful of times. The V call is TRBV6-2 or TRBV6-3, the J call TRBJ2-7, with D hard to call. The CDR3 runs 14 residues. Germline V lookup: CDR1 MNHEY, CDR2 SVGEGT. The V end lost 0 bases, the J end lost 0 bases, and 6 bases lay between the germline ends. CDR3 nucleotides: TGTGCCAGCAGTTACTCTCCAAGCTCCTACGAGCAGTACGTC. Its protein is CASSYSPSSYEQYV.

The V call is TRBV21-1, the J call TRBJ1-5. TRBV21-1 represents a pseudogene. This CDR3 comprises 15 residues. The DNA for the CDR3 is TGTGCCAGCAGCCCCGAGGCATTGAGCAATCAGCCCCAGCATTTT. Amino acids: CASSPEALSNQPQHF.

The chain is built from TRBV7-2 and TRBJ2-1; D is unclear. The CDR3 spans 14 residues. Germline CDR1 is SGHTA and CDR2 is FQGNSA. The V end lost 2 bases, the J end lost 9 bases, and 14 bases lay between the germline ends. CDR3 loop: CASSLMRGPAEQFF. Written as DNA, the CDR3 is TGTGCCAGCAGCTTAATGCGAGGACCGGCTGAGCAGTTCTTC. Supplemented by reference TRBV7-2 and TRBJ2-1, the full variable domain reads GAGVSQSPSNKVTEKGKDVELRCDPISGHTALYWYRQSLGQGLEFLIYFQGNSAPDKSGLPSDRFSAERTGGSVSTLTIQRTQQEDSAVYLCASSLMRGPAEQFFGPGTRLTVL.

V usage is TRBV5-1 and J usage is TRBJ2-1, with 10 bases aligning to TRBD2. Unmatched junction bases numbered 12, after V lost 4 bases and J lost 8 bases. Germline V CDR1 and CDR2: SGHRS, YFSETQ. The CDR3 length is 16 residues. The CDR3 loop is CASSLAGTSDLDEQFF. DNA for the CDR3: TGCGCCAGCAGCCTTGCCGGGACTAGCGATTTAGATGAGCAGTTCTTC.

This clonotype was counted many times. V gene TRBV12-5 combines with J gene TRBJ1-5; perhaps TRBD1 as D (5 bases). V lost 5 bases, J lost 5 bases, and 16 bases lay in between. Germline V gene lookup returns CDR1 LGHNT and CDR2 FRNRAP. The CDR3 runs to 15 residues. DNA for the CDR3: TGTGCTAGTGGTGTCACCGGGACTCTGGATCAGCCCCAGCATTTT. It encodes CASGVTGTLDQPQHF.